This T cell receptor (beta chain) was captured in a study of T cell responses to AZD1222 COVID-19 vaccine. Profiling relied on immunoSEQ multiplex PCR, and the TCRdb table lists in-frame clones only, not all of them. The table lists roughly 180,000 clones, about nine tenths of them singletons. The CDR3 totals 17 residues. Germline V lookup: CDR1 KGHSH, CDR2 LQKENI. Trimming removed 1 base from V and 0 bases from J, with 14 bases in between. The chain uses TRBV18 and TRBJ2-3; perhaps TRBD1 as D (6 bases). This TCR was sampled from an adult who received the AZD1222 COVID-19 vaccine. The sequenced sample was peripheral blood, obtained 28 days after the second AZD1222 dose. CDR3 DNA sequence: TGTGCCAGCTCACCACTCCTGGACAGTACCAGCACAGATACGCAGTATTTT. Its translation is CASSPLLDSTSTDTQYF.